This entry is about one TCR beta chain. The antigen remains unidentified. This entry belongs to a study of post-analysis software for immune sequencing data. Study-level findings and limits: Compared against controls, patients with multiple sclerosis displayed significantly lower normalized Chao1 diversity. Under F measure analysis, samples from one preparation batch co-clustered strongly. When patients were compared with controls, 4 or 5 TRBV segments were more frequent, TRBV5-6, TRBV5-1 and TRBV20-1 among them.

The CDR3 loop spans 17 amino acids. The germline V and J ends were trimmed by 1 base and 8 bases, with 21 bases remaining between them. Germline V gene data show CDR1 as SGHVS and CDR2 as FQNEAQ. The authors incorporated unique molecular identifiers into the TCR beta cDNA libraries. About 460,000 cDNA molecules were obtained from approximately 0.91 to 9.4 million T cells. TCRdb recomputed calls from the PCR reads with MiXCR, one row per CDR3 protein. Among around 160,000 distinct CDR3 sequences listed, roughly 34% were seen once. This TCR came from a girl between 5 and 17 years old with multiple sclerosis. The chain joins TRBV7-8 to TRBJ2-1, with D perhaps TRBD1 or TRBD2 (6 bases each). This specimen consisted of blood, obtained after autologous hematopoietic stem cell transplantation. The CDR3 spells CASSLVIRLVGGHEQFF. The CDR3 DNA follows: TGTGCCAGCAGCTTAGTCATCCGGCTCGTGGGGGGCCATGAGCAGTTCTTC.